This TCR beta chain was sequenced in a study of identical twins. Study outcomes and limitations: Conclusions leaned on cross-sectional statistical analysis and did not track the same donors over time. The abundant beta clonotypes from cord blood had fewer insertions, and memory repertoires had none of this.

TCRdb redid the calling of the 5' RACE reads with MiXCR, one entry per CDR3 protein. The sample gives 240,000 or so distinct CDR3 sequences, roughly 7% of which show up once; under 4% is in the top ten. Many counts were recorded for this clonotype. The antigen is unknown. The CDR3 runs to 17 residues. V was cut by 2 bases and J by 0 bases, with 13 bases left in between. These data also featured in a second study, about yellow fever vaccine responses in identical twins.

The clonotype comes from a woman aged 18-30 years in good health. The rearrangement uses TRBV12-3 or TRBV12-4 and TRBJ1-4; D remains ambiguous. Specimen: memory (CD45RO+) T cells sorted from blood. CDR3 residues: CASSLNWLATTNEKLFF. The CDR3 region has the DNA TGTGCCAGCAGTTTAAATTGGTTGGCAACAACTAATGAAAAACTGTTTTTT.